These 29 T cell receptor beta chains share one sample of origin, sequenced in a study of beta chain features in type 1 diabetes. Every isolated RNA sample was fully reverse transcribed, so sequencing captured expressed TCRB transcripts. Only in-frame clones appear in the TCRdb table, and some are missing; sequencing was by immunoSEQ multiplex PCR. The sample records roughly 150,000 clones, 63% being singletons. These receptors' antigens are unknown. Study conclusions and caveats: People with Type 1 diabetes carried modestly yet significantly shorter TCRB CDR3s in all four CD4+ subsets.

Sequencing used naive CD4+ T cells from blood. The receptors were gathered from a young man with type 1 diabetes.

This clone was detected a few times. This rearrangement joins TRBV29-1 to TRBJ1-6; 9 bases are a match to TRBD1. The V segment lost 6 bases and the J segment 9 bases; nucleotides outside the gene matches: 6. The germline gives CDR1 SQVTM, CDR2 ANQGSEA. This CDR3 has 13 amino acids. The CDR3 protein is CSVRDREGSPLHF. The CDR3 coding sequence is TGCAGCGTGCGGGACAGGGAGGGTTCACCCCTCCACTTT. Based on the CDR3 plus reference TRBV29-1 and TRBJ1-6, the full variable domain is SAVISQKPSRDICQRGTSLTIQCQVDSQVTMMFWYRQQPGQSLTLIATANQGSEATYESGFVIDKFPISRPNLTFSTLTVSNMSPEDSSIYLCSVRDREGSPLHFGNGTRLTVT.

The rearrangement links TRBV7-9 to TRBJ2-5, with D possibly being TRBD1 (6 bases). The CDR3 totals 14 residues. Per germline, CDR1 SEHNR and CDR2 FQNEAQ (reference sequence). V was trimmed by 0 bases and J by 1 base, leaving 6 bases between them. CDR3 DNA sequence: TGTGCCAGCAGCTTAGCCAGGGGCCAAGAGACCCAGTACTTC. Amino acids: CASSLARGQETQYF.

The table lists this clone with a few counts. V is TRBV30 and J is TRBJ2-2; the D is unclear. V was clipped by 5 bases and J by 9 bases, with 7 bases between them. The CDR3 covers 10 residues. Germline CDR1 reads GTSNPN; CDR2 reads SVGIG (reference sequence). The CDR3 DNA is TGTGCCTGGGGGAATCGGGAGCTGTTTTTT. Translating it yields CAWGNRELFF.

This clone was observed a few times. This sequence joins TRBV10-3 and TRBJ2-5; maybe TRBD2 (6 bases). Trimming stripped 6 bases from V and 2 bases from J, with 19 bases between. Germline loops: CDR1 ENHRY, CDR2 SYGVKD. There are 16 residues in the CDR3. CDR3: CAIREGRSSDQETQYF. The CDR3 DNA reads TGTGCCATCAGGGAGGGACGGAGTTCCGATCAAGAGACCCAGTACTTC.

J is TRBJ2-5 and V is TRBV28; 8 bases are shared with TRBD2. This CDR3 has 12 amino acids. The trim removed 6 bases at V and 4 bases at J, leaving 1 base unmatched. CDR1 MDHEN and CDR2 SYDVKM come from the germline V gene. CDR3 sequence reads: CASRSGGETQYF. The CDR3, as DNA: TGTGCCAGCAGGAGCGGGGGAGAGACCCAGTACTTC.

J is TRBJ2-2 and V is TRBV9; tentatively, D is TRBD2 (5 bases). The ends were cut back, 4 bases at V and 3 bases at J, with 10 bases in the middle. CDR3 size: 14 residues. Germline V gene lookup returns CDR1 SGDLS and CDR2 YYNGEE. The CDR3 region is CASSPVRDTGELFF. The CDR3 DNA reads as TGTGCCAGCAGCCCCGTGAGGGACACCGGGGAGCTGTTTTTT.

On this clone: In the same sample, other DNA sequences code for this CDR3. As DNA, the CDR3 is TGCAGCGTTGTAAGGACGGACCAAGAGACCCAGTACTTC. Translating it yields CSVVRTDQETQYF. The chain is built from TRBV29-1 and TRBJ2-5, with unresolved D. The CDR3 is made up of 13 amino acids. Germline CDR1 reads SQVTM; CDR2 reads ANQGSEA. V lost 4 bases, J lost 0 bases, and 9 bases lay in between.

The chain links TRBV30 to TRBJ1-2; tentatively, D is TRBD1 (5 bases). Trimming stripped 0 bases from V and 8 bases from J, with 16 bases between. Germline V gene lookup returns CDR1 GTSNPN and CDR2 SVGIG (reference sequence). The CDR3 has 14 amino acids. The CDR3 DNA follows: TGTGCCTGGAGTGTAATCGCGGCAGGGAGCGGCTACACCTTC. Amino acid sequence: CAWSVIAAGSGYTF. The variable domain in full, with the rest retrieved from reference TRBV30 and TRBJ1-2, is SQTIHQWPATLVQPVGSPLSLECTVEGTSNPNLYWYRQAAGRGLQLLFYSVGIGQISSEVPQNLSASRPQDRQFILSSKKLLLSDSGFYLCAWSVIAAGSGYTFGSGTRLTVV.

The rearrangement joins TRBV6-6 to TRBJ2-3; TRBD1 aligns across 8 bases. Germline CDR1 is MNHNY and CDR2 is SVGAGI (reference sequence). V gave up 4 bases and J gave up 4 bases; unmatched junction bases: 4. The CDR3 has 14 residues. The CDR3 nucleotides are TGTGCCAGCAGTTTTGGACAGGGACCAGATACGCAGTATTTT. This sequence encodes CASSFGQGPDTQYF.

The gene calls are TRBV29-1 and TRBJ1-5, with 7 bases that match TRBD1. This CDR3 comprises 12 residues. Losses at the gene ends were 7 bases for V and 4 bases for J; bases not matched to a gene: 4. CDR1 and CDR2 from the germline V gene are SQVTM and ANQGSEA. The CDR3 here is CSAGQENQPQHF. The CDR3 bases are TGCAGCGCCGGACAGGAAAATCAGCCCCAGCATTTT. The full variable domain, its missing parts supplied by reference TRBV29-1 and TRBJ1-5, is SAVISQKPSRDICQRGTSLTIQCQVDSQVTMMFWYRQQPGQSLTLIATANQGSEATYESGFVIDKFPISRPNLTFSTLTVSNMSPEDSSIYLCSAGQENQPQHFGDGTRLSIL.

The rearrangement joins TRBV20-1 to TRBJ2-4; D call uncertain. Germline-derived CDR1 and CDR2 are DFQATT and SNEGSKA (reference sequence). V lost 5 bases and J lost 7, with 9 bases in between. This CDR3 has 11 residues. The CDR3 coding sequence is TGCAGTGCTGGGATTCCGAACATTCAGTACTTC. Translating it yields CSAGIPNIQYF.

The gene calls are TRBV7-2 and TRBJ2-5; 7 bases line up with TRBD2. Germline CDR1 SGHTA, CDR2 FQGNSA. V shed 5 bases and J 1 base; nucleotides not matched to a gene: 4. This CDR3 region has 14 residues. The CDR3 region is CASSPPGGQETQYF. CDR3 nucleotides: TGTGCCAGCAGCCCCCCGGGGGGCCAAGAGACCCAGTACTTC.

This chain uses TRBV15 with TRBJ1-5; TRBD1 matches at 8 bases. The V gene's germline CDR1 is LNHNV and CDR2 YYDKDF (reference sequence). The V and J ends lost 1 base and 6 bases, in that order; junction bases with no gene match: 2. The CDR3 has 14 amino acids. The CDR3 spells CATSRAQGAQPQHF. The CDR3 nucleotides are TGTGCCACCAGCAGAGCCCAGGGGGCTCAGCCCCAGCATTTT.

The chain joins TRBV7-9 to TRBJ2-1, with D uncertain. V was cut by 6 bases and J by 1 base, with 13 bases left in between. The CDR3 consists of 15 residues. Germline V gene data show CDR1 as SEHNR and CDR2 as FQNEAQ (reference sequence). This CDR3 is CASSLTDGSYNEQFF. The DNA of the CDR3 is TGTGCCAGCAGTCTGACGGACGGGTCCTACAATGAGCAGTTCTTC.

The DNA of the CDR3 is TGTGCCAGTAGTATACAGAGTTCGTCTGAAAAACTGTTTTTT. This translates into CASSIQSSSEKLFF. This chain joins TRBV19 and TRBJ1-4; D gene unclear. V lost 2 bases and J 7 bases, leaving 11 bases between the germline ends. Germline V gene lookup returns CDR1 LNHDA and CDR2 SQIVND (reference sequence). The CDR3 consists of 14 residues.

The chain carries TRBV7-2 and TRBJ2-3; D is unclear. V was trimmed by 2 bases and J by 0 bases, leaving 9 bases between them. CDR3 length: 15 residues. CDR1 SGHTA and CDR2 FQGNSA come from the germline V gene. The CDR3 reads CASSLSQRSTDTQYF. The DNA for the CDR3 is TGTGCCAGCAGCTTATCCCAACGGAGCACAGATACGCAGTATTTT.

This clone showed up just a few times. This chain joins TRBV30 and TRBJ2-6, with no clear D. The CDR3 runs to 13 residues. Germline V gene sequence: CDR1 GTSNPN, CDR2 SVGIG (reference sequence). V lost 5 bases and J 0 bases, leaving 5 bases between the germline ends. CDR3 in amino acids: CAWRPSGANVLTF. The CDR3 bases are TGTGCCTGGCGACCCTCTGGGGCCAACGTCCTGACTTTC. Based on the CDR3 plus reference TRBV30 and TRBJ2-6, the full variable domain is SQTIHQWPATLVQPVGSPLSLECTVEGTSNPNLYWYRQAAGRGLQLLFYSVGIGQISSEVPQNLSASRPQDRQFILSSKKLLLSDSGFYLCAWRPSGANVLTFGAGSRLTVL.

This clone was found a few times. The chain joins TRBV29-1 to TRBJ2-7, with D perhaps matching TRBD1 (7 bases). V dropped 6 bases and J dropped 4 bases, with 19 bases sitting between them. Germline loops: CDR1 SQVTM, CDR2 ANQGSEA. The CDR3 runs 14 residues. The CDR3 DNA reads TGCAGCGTCCTCGGAGGAGGGGGCTTTTACGAGCAGTACTTC. Protein product: CSVLGGGGFYEQYF.

This clone was recorded a few times. V usage is TRBV7-2 and J usage is TRBJ2-1; 7 bases align to TRBD1. Germline values: CDR1 SGHTA, CDR2 FQGNSA. The CDR3 is made up of 15 amino acids. J gave up 4 bases and V 1 base, and 4 bases lay outside the gene matches. CDR3 in DNA: TGTGCCAGCAGCTTAGGTTGGGGACAGTACAATGAGCAGTTCTTC. Protein: CASSLGWGQYNEQFF.

In its sample, this clone was seen once. The chain employs TRBV25-1 and TRBJ2-2, with TRBD1 matching 7 bases. The CDR3 is 16 residues long. Germline CDR1 is MGHDK and CDR2 is SYGVNS. The junction had 12 bases not matched to a gene; V was cut back by 6 bases and J by 5 bases. CDR3 loop: CASRPPTDRATGELFF. The DNA for the CDR3 is TGTGCCAGCAGGCCCCCTACCGACAGGGCAACCGGGGAGCTGTTTTTT. The full variable domain, its missing parts supplied by reference TRBV25-1 and TRBJ2-2, is EADIYQTPRYLVIGTGKKITLECSQTMGHDKMYWYQQDPGMELHLIHYSYGVNSTEKGDLSSESTVSRIRTEHFPLTLESARPSHTSQYLCASRPPTDRATGELFFGEGSRLTVL.

The chain carries TRBV15 and TRBJ2-1; 8 bases map to TRBD1. CDR3 length: 14 residues. V lost 1 base to trimming and J lost 6 bases; unmatched junction nucleotides: 2. The germline CDR1 and CDR2 sequences are LNHNV and YYDKDF (reference sequence). The CDR3 loop reads CATSRGQGSNEQFF. As DNA, the CDR3 is TGTGCCACCAGCAGAGGACAGGGGAGCAATGAGCAGTTCTTC. Full variable domain (missing parts from reference TRBV15 and TRBJ2-1): DAMVIQNPRYQVTQFGKPVTLSCSQTLNHNVMYWYQQKSSQAPKLLFHYYDKDFNNEADTPDNFQSRRPNTSFCFLDIRSPGLGDTAMYLCATSRGQGSNEQFFGPGTRLTVL.

Worth noting for this clone: This CDR3 is also generated by other DNA sequences in the sample. The rearrangement uses TRBV9 and TRBJ2-7, with 11 bases identical to TRBD1. Germline V lookup: CDR1 SGDLS, CDR2 YYNGEE. Germline trimming cut 3 bases from V and 4 bases from J; bases unmatched to any gene: 3. The CDR3 covers 14 residues. In nucleotides, the CDR3 is TGTGCCAGCAGCGACCGGGACAGGGGGTACGAGCAGTACTTC. It codes for CASSDRDRGYEQYF. Variable domain in full (rest from reference TRBV9 and TRBJ2-7): DSGVTQTPKHLITATGQRVTLRCSPRSGDLSVYWYQQSLDQGLQFLIQYYNGEERAKGNILERFSAQQFPDLHSELNLSSLELGDSALYFCASSDRDRGYEQYFGPGTRLTVT.

The chain combines TRBV28 with TRBJ2-5; D may be TRBD1 (7 bases). Germline V gene data show CDR1 as MDHEN and CDR2 as SYDVKM. The germline V and J ends were trimmed by 7 bases and 5 bases, with 17 bases remaining between them. The CDR3 totals 14 residues. In nucleotides, the CDR3 is TGTGCCAGCACTCGACAGGGAGGTATTGAGACCCAGTACTTC. This sequence encodes CASTRQGGIETQYF.

The CDR3 is CASSQAHNGGLSGANVLTF. DNA of the CDR3: TGCGCCAGCAGCCAAGCGCATAATGGGGGACTCTCTGGGGCCAACGTCCTGACTTTC. V and J are TRBV4-3 and TRBJ2-6; weak D call: TRBD2 (6 bases). V was pared by 1 base and J by 0 bases, with 16 bases between. The germline gives CDR1 LGHNA, CDR2 YSLEER. This CDR3 spans 19 amino acids.

The V and J genes are TRBV28 and TRBJ2-7; 7 bases agree with TRBD1. Losses at the gene ends were 5 bases for V and 4 bases for J; bases not matched to a gene: 8. CDR3 length: 14 residues. CDR1 and CDR2 (germline): MDHEN, SYDVKM. The CDR3 bases are TGTGCCAGCAGTCCCGGACAGGCTAGGTACGAGCAGTACTTC. Protein sequence: CASSPGQARYEQYF.

A few counts support this clone. The V gene is TRBV4-3, the J gene TRBJ2-1; TRBD1 agrees at 8 bases. The V and J ends lost 3 bases and 2 bases, in that order; junction bases with no gene match: 3. The germline V gene has CDR1 LGHNA and CDR2 YSLEER. This CDR3 is 15 amino acids long. The CDR3 DNA reads TGCGCCAGCAGCCAGAGACAGGGGACCTACAATGAGCAGTTCTTC. Translation: CASSQRQGTYNEQFF.

The rearrangement joins TRBV29-1 to TRBJ2-4, with D unresolved. This CDR3 contains 16 residues. V lost 4 bases, J lost 6 bases, and 22 bases lay in between. The V gene's germline CDR1 is SQVTM and CDR2 ANQGSEA. The CDR3 region is CSVGWGSVHPTNIQYF. The CDR3 region has the DNA TGCAGCGTTGGTTGGGGATCGGTACATCCCACAAACATTCAGTACTTC.

A single count supports this clone. The chain employs TRBV25-1 and TRBJ1-5; D gene unclear. The CDR3 loop spans 15 amino acids. Germline V CDR1 and CDR2: MGHDK, SYGVNS. The V end lost 1 base, the J end lost 2 bases, and 9 bases lay between the germline ends. CDR3: CASSESYSGNQPQHF. In DNA, the CDR3 is TGTGCCAGCAGTGAATCATACAGTGGCAATCAGCCCCAGCATTTT.

The chain carries TRBV7-9 and TRBJ2-1; no reliable D call. The germline V gene encodes CDR1 SEHNR and CDR2 FQNEAQ (reference sequence). This CDR3 has 16 amino acids. The V and J ends lost 0 bases and 2 bases respectively, with 11 bases between them. The CDR3 spells CASSLAQAQTYNEQFF. The CDR3 DNA follows: TGTGCCAGCAGCTTAGCGCAGGCCCAAACCTACAATGAGCAGTTCTTC.